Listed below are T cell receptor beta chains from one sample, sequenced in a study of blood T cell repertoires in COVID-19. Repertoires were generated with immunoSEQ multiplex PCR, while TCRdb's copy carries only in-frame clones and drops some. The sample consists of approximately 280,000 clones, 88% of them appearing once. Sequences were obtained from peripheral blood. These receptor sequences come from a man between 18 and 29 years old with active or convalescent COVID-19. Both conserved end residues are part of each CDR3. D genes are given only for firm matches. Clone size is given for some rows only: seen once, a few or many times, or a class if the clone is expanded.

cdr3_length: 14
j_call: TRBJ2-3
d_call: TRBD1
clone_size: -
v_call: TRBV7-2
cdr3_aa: CASSLSTGLDTQYF
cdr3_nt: TGTGCCAGCAGCTTGTCGACAGGGCTGGATACGCAGTATTTT

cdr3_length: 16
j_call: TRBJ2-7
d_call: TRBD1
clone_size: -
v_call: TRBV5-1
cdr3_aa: CASSLHSGTGPYEQYF
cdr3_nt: TGCGCCAGCAGCCTACATTCCGGGACAGGGCCCTACGAGCAGTACTTC

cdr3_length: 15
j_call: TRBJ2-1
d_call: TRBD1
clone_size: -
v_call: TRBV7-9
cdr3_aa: CASSPRTGPYNEQFF
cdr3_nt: TGTGCCAGCAGCCCACGGACAGGGCCCTACAATGAGCAGTTCTTC

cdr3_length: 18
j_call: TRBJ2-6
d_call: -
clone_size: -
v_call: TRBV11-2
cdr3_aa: CASSLEWNSYSGANVLTF
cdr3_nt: TGTGCCAGCAGCTTAGAGTGGAACAGTTACTCTGGGGCCAACGTCCTGACTTTC

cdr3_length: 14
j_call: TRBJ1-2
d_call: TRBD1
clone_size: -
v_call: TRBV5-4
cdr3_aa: CASSTGTENYGYTF
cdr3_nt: TGTGCCAGCAGCACCGGGACAGAAAACTATGGCTACACCTTC

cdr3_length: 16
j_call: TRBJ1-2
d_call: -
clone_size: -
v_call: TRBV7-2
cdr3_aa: CASSRRDNRANYGYTF
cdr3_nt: TGTGCCAGCAGTCGCCGGGACAACCGAGCTAACTATGGCTACACCTTC

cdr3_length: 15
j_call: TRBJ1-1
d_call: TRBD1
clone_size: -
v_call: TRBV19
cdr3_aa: CASSSLQGPGTEAFF
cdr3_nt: TGTGCCAGTAGTTCATTACAGGGGCCTGGCACTGAAGCTTTCTTT

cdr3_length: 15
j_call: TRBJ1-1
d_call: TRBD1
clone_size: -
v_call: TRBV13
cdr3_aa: CASSVPGQGTGEAFF
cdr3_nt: TGTGCCAGCAGCGTGCCGGGACAGGGAACGGGTGAAGCTTTCTTT

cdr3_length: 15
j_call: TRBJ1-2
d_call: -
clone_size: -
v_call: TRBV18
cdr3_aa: CASSPRAGNNYGYTF
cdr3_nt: TGTGCCAGCTCACCACGGGCAGGAAATAACTATGGCTACACCTTC

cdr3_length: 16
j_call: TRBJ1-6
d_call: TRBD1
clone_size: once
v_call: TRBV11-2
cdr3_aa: CASSYGQGRFNSPLHF
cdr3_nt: TGTGCCAGCAGCTACGGACAGGGTAGATTTAATTCACCCCTCCACTTT

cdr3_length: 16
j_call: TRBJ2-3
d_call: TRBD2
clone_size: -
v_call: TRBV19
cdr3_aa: CASSSLAGGPEDTQYF
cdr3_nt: TGTGCCAGTAGTAGTCTAGCGGGGGGGCCGGAGGATACGCAGTATTTT

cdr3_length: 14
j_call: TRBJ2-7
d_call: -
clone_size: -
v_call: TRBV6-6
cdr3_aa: CASSIRQGGYEQYF
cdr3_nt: TGTGCCAGCAGTATCCGACAGGGAGGCTACGAGCAGTACTTC

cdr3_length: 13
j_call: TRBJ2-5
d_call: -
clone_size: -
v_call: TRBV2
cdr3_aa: CASSVEGRETQYF
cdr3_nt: TGTGCCAGCAGTGTGGAGGGGCGCGAGACCCAGTACTTC

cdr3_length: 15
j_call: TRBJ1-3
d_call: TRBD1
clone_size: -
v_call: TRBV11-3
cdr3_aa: CASSTGTGAGNTIYF
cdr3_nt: TGTGCCAGCAGCACGGGGACAGGGGCAGGAAACACCATATATTTT

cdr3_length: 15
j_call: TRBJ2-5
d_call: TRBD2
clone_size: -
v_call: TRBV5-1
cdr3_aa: CASSLMRGGQETQYF
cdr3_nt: TGCGCCAGCAGCTTGATGCGGGGGGGGCAAGAGACCCAGTACTTC

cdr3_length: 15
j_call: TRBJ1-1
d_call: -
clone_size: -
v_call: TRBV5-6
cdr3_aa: CASSPFGHLNTEAFF
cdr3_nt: TGTGCCAGCAGCCCTTTCGGACATTTGAACACTGAAGCTTTCTTT